These 32 T cell receptor beta chains share one sample of origin, sequenced in a study of response to subunit inactivated influenza vaccine. TCRdb re-called the RT-PCR reads with MiXCR, one entry per CDR3 protein. The sample includes more than 700,000 distinct CDR3 sequences, 21% seen only once; the top ten take roughly 10%. The sample was PBMCs from blood, taken 5 days after vaccination. These TCRs come from a man aged 45-65 years who received an inactivated influenza vaccine.

The J gene is TRBJ2-3, the V gene TRBV4-2, with TRBD2 identical over 14 bases. CDR3 length equals 17 residues. The germline CDR1 and CDR2 sequences are LGHNA and YNFKEQ. After removal of 1 base from V and 3 bases from J, the junction contained 3 bases not matched to a gene. CDR3 residues: CASSQGLAGGRTDTQYF. The CDR3 region has the DNA TGTGCCAGCAGCCAAGGACTAGCGGGGGGGCGTACAGATACGCAGTATTTT.

Notes on this clonotype: A much larger clone differs from this one at a single base, so this may be a read error. The chain links TRBV5-1 to TRBJ2-7; D ambiguous. V was pared by 5 bases and J by 3 bases, with 12 bases between. Germline CDR1 is SGHRS and CDR2 is YFSETQ. The CDR3 loop spans 13 amino acids. CDR3 DNA sequence: TGCGCCAGCAGTTCCCATCAAAGCTACGAGCAGTACTTC. Its protein product is CASSSHQSYEQYF.

This clonotype was recorded at least ten times. This chain links TRBV7-9 with TRBJ2-7; 8 bases are a match to TRBD2. Germline V gene sequence: CDR1 SEHNR, CDR2 FQNEAQ (reference sequence). V shed 4 bases and J 4 bases; nucleotides not matched to a gene: 9. The CDR3 consists of 15 residues. CDR3 in DNA: TGTGCCAGCAGCTCCGCGGGGGGAATGGTTTACGAGCAGTACTTC. It yields the protein CASSSAGGMVYEQYF.

The V gene is TRBV5-1, the J gene TRBJ2-7; the D is unclear. This CDR3 has 15 amino acids. Germline CDR1 reads SGHRS; CDR2 reads YFSETQ. The V end was cut by 0 bases, the J end by 0 bases, with 10 bases between. CDR3 sequence reads: CASSLGGPLSYEQYF. CDR3 DNA sequence: TGCGCCAGCAGCTTGGGTGGGCCGCTCTCCTACGAGCAGTACTTC.

CDR3 region: CASSASTGVGETQYF. The CDR3 coding sequence is TGTGCCAGCAGCGCAAGTACAGGGGTAGGGGAGACCCAGTACTTC. The genes are TRBV7-9 and TRBJ2-5, with 7 bases fitting TRBD1. Per germline, CDR1 SEHNR and CDR2 FQNEAQ (reference sequence). V dropped 5 bases and J dropped 5; count of bases not matched to a gene: 11. The CDR3 totals 15 residues. Full variable domain (rest looked up from reference TRBV7-9 and TRBJ2-5): DTGVSQNPRHKITKRGQNVTFRCDPISEHNRLYWYRQTLGQGPEFLTYFQNEAQLEKSRLLSDRFSAERPKGSFSTLEIQRTEQGDSAMYLCASSASTGVGETQYFGPGTRLLVL.

This clonotype was counted a few times. The rearrangement joins TRBV3-1 to TRBJ2-3; 8 bases are shared with TRBD2. Looked up from germline, CDR1 is LGHDT and CDR2 is YNNKEL (reference sequence). V lost 4 bases, J lost 1 base, and 4 bases stayed unmatched. This CDR3 is built from 15 residues. The CDR3 DNA sequence: TGTGCCAGCAGCCGGGAACTAGCGGGCACAGATACGCAGTATTTT. Translation gives CASSRELAGTDTQYF.

This clonotype came up a few times. The chain joins TRBV7-2 to TRBJ1-6; 10 bases align to TRBD1. CDR1 SGHTA and CDR2 FQGNSA come from the germline V gene. Trimming removed 5 bases from V and 7 bases from J; junction bases left unmatched: 5. The CDR3 spans 15 residues. CDR3: CASSKGQGKNSPLHF. In nucleotides, the CDR3 is TGTGCCAGCAGCAAGGGACAGGGGAAGAATTCACCCCTCCACTTT.

The chain couples TRBV19 to TRBJ2-3, with 8 bases fitting TRBD1. The CDR3 extends over 16 amino acids. CDR1 and CDR2 from the germline V gene are LNHDA and SQIVND (reference sequence). The V segment lost 6 bases and the J segment 5 bases; nucleotides outside the gene matches: 13. DNA for the CDR3: TGTGCCAGTAGCCTATCGACAGGGGATTATGGAGATACGCAGTATTTT. Translating gives CASSLSTGDYGDTQYF. Full variable domain (rest looked up from reference TRBV19 and TRBJ2-3): DGGITQSPKYLFRKEGQNVTLSCEQNLNHDAMYWYRQDPGQGLRLIYYSQIVNDFQKGDIAEGYSVSREKKESFPLTVTSAQKNPTAFYLCASSLSTGDYGDTQYFGPGTRLTVL.

Only a few counts were recorded for this clonotype. The V call is TRBV6-1, the J call TRBJ2-4; D is unclear. V was cut by 6 bases and J by 0 bases, with 15 bases left in between. Germline values: CDR1 MNHNS, CDR2 SASEGT. The CDR3 has 16 residues. CDR3 in amino acids: CASRPGLTLAKNIQYF. CDR3 coding DNA: TGTGCCAGCAGGCCCGGCCTAACCCTAGCCAAAAACATTCAGTACTTC.

The rearrangement links TRBV20-1 to TRBJ2-7; D is undetermined. The CDR3 sequence is 14 residues long. The germline CDR1 and CDR2 sequences are DFQATT and SNEGSKA (reference sequence). Trimming cost V 5 bases and J 3 bases, with 17 bases left between them. CDR3: CSAGRTVNYYEQYF. The CDR3 DNA follows: TGCAGTGCTGGTAGGACGGTAAACTACTACGAGCAGTACTTC.

This clonotype showed up just a few times. The chain links TRBV6-2 or TRBV6-3 to TRBJ2-2; 10 bases are shared with TRBD2. This CDR3 comprises 20 residues. The ends lost 2 bases at V and 6 bases at J; junction bases unmatched: 18. The germline V gene encodes CDR1 MNHEY and CDR2 SVGEGT. For the CDR3, the DNA is TGTGCCAGCAGTTACCTGGGGGCAAGGACAGGCGGGACTAGCGCCGGGGAGCTGTTTTTT. This gives the protein CASSYLGARTGGTSAGELFF.

Written as DNA, the CDR3 is TGTGCCAGCAGGAAAACAGGGGCTCAGCCCCAGCATTTT. This gives the protein CASRKTGAQPQHF. The rearrangement links TRBV12-3 or TRBV12-4 to TRBJ1-5; 7 bases map to TRBD1. V gave up 6 bases and J gave up 6 bases; unmatched junction bases: 5. This CDR3 region has 13 residues.

Only a few counts were recorded for this clonotype. The chain recombines TRBV11-2 with TRBJ2-3, with D tentatively TRBD2 (6 bases). The CDR3 is 18 residues long. Germline CDR1 SGHAT, CDR2 FQNNGV. Trimming removed 1 base from V and 4 bases from J, with 21 bases in between. This CDR3 is CASSLVSGTSWGADTQYF. CDR3 nucleotides: TGTGCCAGCAGCTTAGTTTCGGGTACTAGCTGGGGGGCAGATACGCAGTATTTT.

This chain connects TRBV5-1 to TRBJ2-7; D uncertain. CDR1 is SGHRS, CDR2 YFSETQ, per germline. The germline V and J ends were trimmed by 3 bases and 3 bases, with 13 bases remaining between them. The CDR3 runs to 14 residues. CDR3 coding DNA: TGCGCCAGCAGCTCCTCAGCACTCAACTACGAGCAGTACTTC. It codes for CASSSSALNYEQYF.

This clonotype was observed a handful of times. The chain recombines TRBV20-1 with TRBJ2-2; no clear D gene. The ends were cut back, 0 bases at V and 6 bases at J, with 11 bases in the middle. The CDR3 has 14 residues. Germline V gene sequence: CDR1 DFQATT, CDR2 SNEGSKA (reference sequence). The CDR3 nucleotides read TGCAGTGCTAGAGATCTCTATTTCTCCGGGGAGCTGTTTTTT. This sequence encodes CSARDLYFSGELFF.

The chain carries TRBV3-1 and TRBJ2-4; 11 bases are shared with TRBD1. This CDR3 is 15 amino acids long. Per germline, CDR1 LGHDT and CDR2 YNNKEL (reference sequence). Trimming cost V 4 bases and J 6 bases; bases outside gene matches: 5. CDR3 nucleotides: TGTGCCAGCAGCCGAGTCGGGACAGGGGGAAACATTCAGTACTTC. It specifies CASSRVGTGGNIQYF.

The sample holds a few counts of this clonotype. The chain couples TRBV3-1 to TRBJ1-1, with 8 positions matching TRBD1. The CDR3 has 13 amino acids. The V gene end was trimmed by 4 bases and the J gene end by 10 bases; junction bases not matched to a gene: 8. Germline loops: CDR1 LGHDT, CDR2 YNNKEL (reference sequence). The CDR3 protein is CASSPARGLVAFF. CDR3 sequence (DNA): TGTGCCAGCAGCCCCGCCAGGGGGCTTGTAGCTTTCTTT.

This clonotype was seen only a few times. The chain employs TRBV12-3 or TRBV12-4 and TRBJ1-6, with D possibly TRBD1 on 6 matching bases. Trimming took off 2 bases at V and 4 bases at J, with 12 bases between the two ends. CDR3 size: 16 residues. The CDR3 loop reads CASSLWGGAYNSPLHF. As DNA, the CDR3 is TGTGCCAGCAGTTTATGGGGGGGCGCGTATAATTCACCCCTCCACTTT.

In this sample, this clonotype turned up many times. V is TRBV5-5 and J is TRBJ2-1, with no clear D. Looked up from germline, CDR1 is SGHKS and CDR2 is YYEKEE (reference sequence). The CDR3 runs to 11 residues. Deletions cut 4 bases from V and 8 bases from J, with 7 bases between. DNA of the CDR3: TGTGCCAGCAGCCCGGTCCATGAGCAGTTCTTC. This gives the protein CASSPVHEQFF.

The V call is TRBV20-1, the J call TRBJ2-7; 7 bases match TRBD2. Per germline, CDR1 DFQATT and CDR2 SNEGSKA (reference sequence). J was trimmed by 6 bases and V by 6 bases; bases with no gene match: 8. The CDR3 loop spans 12 amino acids. The chain's CDR3 is CSAVNGRREQYF. CDR3 nucleotide sequence: TGCAGTGCCGTCAACGGGAGGCGCGAGCAGTACTTC.

The CDR3 DNA sequence: TGCGCCAGCAGCCTATACCTTGAGACGAGGGGCGCCTACGAGCAGTACTTC. Its translation: CASSLYLETRGAYEQYF. This chain connects TRBV4-3 to TRBJ2-7, with D possibly called TRBD1 or TRBD2 (5 bases each). This CDR3 region has 17 residues. Germline V gene lookup returns CDR1 LGHNA and CDR2 YSLEER. V lost 4 bases, J lost 2 bases, and 21 bases lay in between.

This clonotype was recorded at least ten times. The genes are TRBV7-2 and TRBJ2-5; D is unclear. Germline V CDR1 and CDR2: SGHTA, FQGNSA. The CDR3 sequence is 12 residues long. Between the trimmed V and J ends, which lost 5 bases and 3 bases, there was a span of 7 bases. The CDR3 reads CASSLLEETQYF. Written as DNA, the CDR3 is TGTGCCAGCAGCCTTCTAGAAGAGACCCAGTACTTC.

This clonotype was counted only a few times. This chain uses TRBV12-3 or TRBV12-4 with TRBJ2-2, with 8 nucleotides matching TRBD1. The CDR3 is made up of 17 amino acids. With V trimmed by 6 bases and J by 2 bases, 11 bases remained unmatched. CDR3 loop: CASRFGIGQGNTGELFF. The CDR3 bases are TGTGCCAGCAGATTCGGGATAGGACAGGGCAACACCGGGGAGCTGTTTTTT.

CDR3 in amino acids: CASGKYYEQYF. CDR3 DNA sequence: TGTGCCAGCGGGAAGTACTACGAGCAGTACTTC. The chain links TRBV25-1 to TRBJ2-7; D not resolved. Germline values: CDR1 MGHDK, CDR2 SYGVNS. Trimming stripped 8 bases from V and 3 bases from J, with 8 bases between. The CDR3 contains 11 residues.

The rearrangement links TRBV7-9 to TRBJ2-2; 8 bases are a match to TRBD2. This CDR3 contains 15 residues. J gave up 8 bases and V 4 bases, and 9 bases lay outside the gene matches. The germline V gene encodes CDR1 SEHNR and CDR2 FQNEAQ (reference sequence). The CDR3 is CASSSAGTSLGELFF. The CDR3 DNA follows: TGTGCCAGCAGCTCAGCCGGGACTAGTCTTGGGGAGCTGTTTTTT. The full variable domain, rest sourced from reference TRBV7-9 and TRBJ2-2, is DTGVSQNPRHKITKRGQNVTFRCDPISEHNRLYWYRQTLGQGPEFLTYFQNEAQLEKSRLLSDRFSAERPKGSFSTLEIQRTEQGDSAMYLCASSSAGTSLGELFFGEGSRLTVL.

This clonotype was counted ten times or more. J is TRBJ2-7 and V is TRBV12-3 or TRBV12-4; 11 bases fit TRBD1. The CDR3 covers 15 residues. V shed 3 bases and J 3 bases; nucleotides not matched to a gene: 4. The CDR3 region has the DNA TGTGCCAGCAGTTTGGGGACAGGGGGTTTCTACGAGCAGTACTTC. Translated, it gives CASSLGTGGFYEQYF.

This clonotype came up a few times. This chain joins TRBV7-9 and TRBJ2-1; D is perhaps TRBD1 (6 bases). The CDR3 has 16 amino acids. The V end was cut by 5 bases, the J end by 0 bases, with 14 bases between. Germline V gene lookup returns CDR1 SEHNR and CDR2 FQNEAQ (reference sequence). CDR3 region: CASSGQTGSSYNEQFF. In DNA, the CDR3 is TGTGCCAGCAGCGGACAAACAGGGAGCTCCTACAATGAGCAGTTCTTC. Supplemented by reference TRBV7-9 and TRBJ2-1, the full variable domain reads DTGVSQNPRHKITKRGQNVTFRCDPISEHNRLYWYRQTLGQGPEFLTYFQNEAQLEKSRLLSDRFSAERPKGSFSTLEIQRTEQGDSAMYLCASSGQTGSSYNEQFFGPGTRLTVL.

The chain carries TRBV12-3 or TRBV12-4 and TRBJ2-1, with 9 bases that match TRBD2. The CDR3 has 15 residues. J lost 6 bases, V lost 3 bases, and 6 bases had no gene match. The CDR3 sequence: CASSFAAGGANEQFF. DNA of the CDR3: TGTGCCAGCAGTTTCGCTGCGGGAGGGGCCAATGAGCAGTTCTTC.

The rearrangement links TRBV7-3 to TRBJ2-1, with 10 nucleotides matching TRBD2. V lost 6 bases to trimming and J lost 3 bases; unmatched junction nucleotides: 14. Germline V lookup: CDR1 SGHTA, CDR2 FQGTGA. The CDR3 covers 18 residues. The DNA of the CDR3 is TGTGCCAGCAGTACAGGTTCTAGCGGGAGATCCCTCTACAATGAGCAGTTCTTC. This translates into CASSTGSSGRSLYNEQFF.

This chain's CDR3 is CSVEGEKNYGYTF. CDR3 in DNA: TGCAGCGTTGAGGGGGAAAAGAACTATGGCTACACCTTC. The chain is built from TRBV29-1 and TRBJ1-2; D may be TRBD1 (5 bases). V was shortened by 3 bases and J by 2 bases, with 10 bases between the two germline ends. The CDR3 has 13 residues. The V gene's germline CDR1 is SQVTM and CDR2 ANQGSEA.

This clonotype was seen a few times. The CDR3 DNA reads as TGCAGTGCTAGACTGGATTACAATGAGCAGTTCTTC. Its protein product is CSARLDYNEQFF. This chain connects TRBV20-1 to TRBJ2-1; unclear D gene. The germline V and J ends were trimmed by 2 bases and 4 bases, with 6 bases remaining between them. Germline lookup yields CDR1 DFQATT and CDR2 SNEGSKA (reference sequence). This CDR3 has 12 residues.

The chain couples TRBV5-1 to TRBJ2-1; 7 nucleotides agree with TRBD1. The length of the CDR3 is 15 residues. V gave up 0 bases and J gave up 6 bases; unmatched junction bases: 6. Germline V gene lookup returns CDR1 SGHRS and CDR2 YFSETQ. The CDR3 bases are TGCGCCAGCAGCTTGGGGCAGGGGGATACCAATGAGCAGTTCTTC. Amino acid sequence: CASSLGQGDTNEQFF.